The sequence of this TCR beta chain was determined in a study of early T cells in non-severe SARS-CoV-2 infection. Study at large: Unsorted whole-blood RNA was sequenced in bulk, leaving chains unpaired.

Each cDNA molecule carried a unique molecular identifier. TCRdb re-analysed the 5' RACE reads in MiXCR, keeping a single row per CDR3 protein. Found here are tens of thousands of distinct CDR3 sequences, over 4% of them singletons; the top ten hold roughly 5%. This CDR3 has 14 amino acids. J gave up 2 bases and V 8 bases, and 6 bases lay outside the gene matches. The germline gives CDR1 LGHDT, CDR2 YNNKEL (reference sequence). With respect to this clonotype: Its antigen is unknown.

Study-wide results and limits: Matching against VDJdb likely underestimated virus-specific expansions, favoring anti-spike CD8.

Sequencing was performed on whole blood. The source is an adult who was a healthcare worker with PCR-confirmed SARS-CoV-2 infection or an uninfected control (not recorded which). This chain connects TRBV3-1 to TRBJ2-3, with 8 bases matching TRBD2. The CDR3 region has the DNA TGTGCCAGCGTCGGTAGCGGGAACACAGATACGCAGTATTTT. Translation: CASVGSGNTDTQYF.